Below, one T cell receptor beta chain is given with its context. A multiplex PCR was run with 60 Vbeta primers and 13 Jbeta primers. Sequenced by immunoSEQ multiplex PCR; TCRdb stores in-frame clones only, minus some. The table records around 150,000 clones, 84% of them present only once. Trimming took 4 bases from V and 5 from J; bases not matched to a gene: 5. The V gene's germline CDR1 is SGHVS and CDR2 FQNEAQ. The CDR3 loop spans 14 amino acids. This sample is part of a study of cytomegalovirus exposure and HLA in healthy donors. Study information: Most donors, 80% to 90% of approximately 400 genotyped, fell in the Caucasian-associated ancestry cluster.

Sequences were obtained from PBMCs. The receptor was isolated from a young man in good health and CMV-seronegative. This chain links TRBV7-8 with TRBJ1-5; 7 nucleotides match TRBD1. Here the CDR3 reads CASSSDRADQPQHF. Here the CDR3 DNA reads TGTGCCAGCAGCTCCGACAGGGCGGATCAGCCCCAGCATTTT.